This T cell receptor beta chain derives from a study of identical twins. Unmatched junction bases numbered 11, after V lost 2 bases and J lost 6 bases. The length of the CDR3 is 17 residues. CDR1 is SGHRS and CDR2 is YFSETQ in the germline V gene. All of the donors were Caucasians in good health. This clonotype occurred a few times. Each CDR3 protein gets one entry after TCRdb re-called the 5' RACE reads with MiXCR. The table shows approximately 530,000 distinct CDR3 sequences, with about 20% occurring only once. This sample was shared with a second study, whose subject was yellow fever vaccine responses in identical twins.

The source of this sequence is a woman in her late teens or twenties in good health. This chain links TRBV5-1 with TRBJ1-4, with TRBD1 matching 9 bases. Sequencing was carried out using CD4+ T cells sorted from blood. CDR3 in DNA: TGCGCCAGCAGCTTCGACAGTCCGGGACAGGGCCATGAAAAACTGTTTTTT. Translated: CASSFDSPGQGHEKLFF. Complete variable domain (other parts from reference TRBV5-1 and TRBJ1-4): KAGVTQTPRYLIKTRGQQVTLSCSPISGHRSVSWYQQTPGQGLQFLFEYFSETQRNKGNFPGRFSGRQFSNSRSEMNVSTLELGDSALYLCASSFDSPGQGHEKLFFGSGTQLSVL.